The next 2 T cell receptor beta chains were all read from a single sample in a study of T cell repertoires in cytomegalovirus infection. TCRdb passed the reads through MiXCR, listing each CDR3 protein once. The table includes about 770,000 distinct CDR3 sequences, 25% to 30% detected once. Antigens of these TCRs are unknown. The specimen was cultured CD8+ T cells from PBMCs, collected from culture after CMV antigen stimulation. These receptors were taken from a human donor in good health (CMV status not recorded). Some clones in this sample may be carry-over from other donors' samples.

The chain has TRBV6-5 and TRBJ2-3; TRBD2 might be the D (6 bases). The CDR3 contains 11 residues. Trimming stripped 7 bases from V and 8 bases from J, with 10 bases between. CDR1 MNHEY and CDR2 SVGAGI come from the germline V gene. CDR3 loop: CASNLGGTQYF. CDR3 in DNA: TGTGCCAGCAACTTGGGAGGTACGCAGTATTTT.

V is TRBV28 and J is TRBJ2-7, with D possibly being TRBD1 (5 bases). V gave up 8 bases and J gave up 4 bases, with 9 bases separating them. CDR1 MDHEN and CDR2 SYDVKM come from the germline V gene. CDR3 size: 11 residues. The CDR3, as DNA: TGTGCCAGCGATACAGGTTACGAGCAGTACTTC. Translated, it gives CASDTGYEQYF.